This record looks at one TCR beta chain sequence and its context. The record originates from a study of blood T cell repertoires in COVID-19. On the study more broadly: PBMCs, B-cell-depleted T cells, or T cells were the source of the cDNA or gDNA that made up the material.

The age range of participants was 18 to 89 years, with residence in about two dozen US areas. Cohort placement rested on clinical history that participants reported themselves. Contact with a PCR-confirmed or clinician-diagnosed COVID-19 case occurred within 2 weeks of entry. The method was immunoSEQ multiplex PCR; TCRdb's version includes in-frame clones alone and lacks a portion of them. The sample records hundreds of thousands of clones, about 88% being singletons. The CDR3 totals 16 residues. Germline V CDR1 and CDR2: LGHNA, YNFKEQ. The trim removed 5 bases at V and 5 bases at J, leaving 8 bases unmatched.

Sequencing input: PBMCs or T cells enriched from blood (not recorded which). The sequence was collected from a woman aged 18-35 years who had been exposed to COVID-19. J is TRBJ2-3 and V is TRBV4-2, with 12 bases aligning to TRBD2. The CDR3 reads CASSSRTSGEIDTQYF. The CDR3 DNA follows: TGTGCCAGCAGCTCCAGGACTAGCGGGGAGATAGATACGCAGTATTTT.